Listed here are 11 T cell receptor beta chains from one sample, sequenced in a study of human T cells and chemical hapten exposure. Stated time point: pre-sensitization, week 0. Sample treatment: therapeutic diphenylcyclopropenone sensitization with weekly scalp DPC. Each CDR3 protein gets one entry after TCRdb re-called the RACE reads with MiXCR. The sample shows approximately 79,000 distinct CDR3 sequences, 8.5% to 9% of them seen only once. The material was whole blood, obtained in connection with sensitization to the hapten diphenylcyclopropenone (DPC). The receptors derive from a man aged 40-55 years with alopecia areata. Some clones in this sample may be carry-over from other donors' samples.

This clonotype was counted at least ten times. V is TRBV30 and J is TRBJ1-4, with TRBD1 as a possible D gene (6 bases). The CDR3 length is 12 residues. Germline V lookup: CDR1 GTSNPN, CDR2 SVGIG (reference sequence). V lost 1 base and J lost 12, with 12 bases in between. CDR3 in DNA: TGTGCCTGGAGTGCCCAGGGGAGGCAACTGTTTTTT. Amino acid sequence: CAWSAQGRQLFF.

This clonotype has only a few counts. The CDR3 sequence: CAWSVDHTGELFF. DNA of the CDR3: TGTGCCTGGAGTGTAGACCACACCGGGGAGCTGTTTTTT. V gene TRBV30 combines with J gene TRBJ2-2; D gene uncertain. Per germline, CDR1 GTSNPN and CDR2 SVGIG (reference sequence). V lost 0 bases, J lost 3 bases, and 5 bases lay in between. This CDR3 comprises 13 residues.

The chain carries TRBV18 and TRBJ2-2; TRBD2 might be the D (5 bases). The CDR3 sequence is 17 residues long. Trimming removed 3 bases at V and 1 base at J, with 15 bases between. Per germline, CDR1 KGHSH and CDR2 LQKENI. The CDR3 region is CASSPLAGPMNTGELFF. Written as DNA, the CDR3 is TGTGCCAGCTCACCGCTAGCCGGACCGATGAACACCGGGGAGCTGTTTTTT.

This clonotype has only a few counts. The chain has TRBV3-1 and TRBJ2-1, with 14 nucleotides matching TRBD2. The CDR3 is 19 residues long. The V gene's germline CDR1 is LGHDT and CDR2 YNNKEL (reference sequence). Trimming at V came to 1 base and at J to 1 base, leaving 6 bases not matched to a gene. DNA for the CDR3: TGTGCCAGCAGCCAAGGACTAGCGGGAGGGCGGACGTCCTACAATGAGCAGTTCTTC. Its protein product is CASSQGLAGGRTSYNEQFF.

V usage is TRBV7-2 and J usage is TRBJ1-1, with 8 nucleotides matching TRBD1. Germline V gives CDR1 SGHTA, CDR2 FQGNSA. V gave up 3 bases and J gave up 4 bases; unmatched junction bases: 4. The CDR3 extends over 14 amino acids. As DNA, the CDR3 is TGTGCCAGCAGCTTCTCAGACAGGGGCACTGAAGCTTTCTTT. Encoded protein: CASSFSDRGTEAFF. Together with reference TRBV7-2 and TRBJ1-1, the CDR3 gives the full variable domain: GAGVSQSPSNKVTEKGKDVELRCDPISGHTALYWYRQSLGQGLEFLIYFQGNSAPDKSGLPSDRFSAERTGGSVSTLTIQRTQQEDSAVYLCASSFSDRGTEAFFGQGTRLTVV.

This clonotype appeared many times. The chain has TRBV29-1 and TRBJ1-1, with D unclear. Trimming removed 3 bases at V and 1 base at J, with 9 bases between. CDR3 length: 13 residues. Looked up from germline, CDR1 is SQVTM and CDR2 is ANQGSEA. The CDR3 DNA follows: TGCAGCGTTGATAGGCCCGAGAACACTGAAGCTTTCTTT. Protein sequence: CSVDRPENTEAFF.

This clonotype was seen many times. This rearrangement joins TRBV5-1 to TRBJ2-5, with TRBD2 identical over 9 bases. The V gene end was trimmed by 6 bases and the J gene end by 5 bases; junction bases not matched to a gene: 8. This CDR3 comprises 14 residues. The germline gives CDR1 SGHRS, CDR2 YFSETQ. For the CDR3, the DNA is TGCGCCAGCAACCTCGCGGGGGGGACGGAGACCCAGTACTTC. Amino acid sequence: CASNLAGGTETQYF.

This clonotype occurred many times. This chain connects TRBV6-2 or TRBV6-3 to TRBJ1-5; 7 bases fit TRBD1. The CDR3 is 14 residues long. CDR1 MNHEY and CDR2 SVGEGT come from the germline V gene. J lost 6 bases, V lost 6 bases, and 8 bases had no gene match. The CDR3 DNA follows: TGTGCCAGCAGCGCCGGGACAGTAGGTCAGCCCCAGCATTTT. It is translated as CASSAGTVGQPQHF.

There are many counts of this clonotype. The chain is built from TRBV20-1 and TRBJ2-5, with D perhaps TRBD2 (5 bases). Germline loops: CDR1 DFQATT, CDR2 SNEGSKA (reference sequence). Deletions cut 0 bases from V and 1 base from J, with 15 bases between. The CDR3 runs to 16 residues. The CDR3 reads CSARDGRRAVQETQYF. The CDR3 DNA reads as TGCAGTGCTAGAGATGGACGTCGAGCGGTCCAAGAGACCCAGTACTTC.

The sample holds a few counts of this clonotype. The J gene is TRBJ1-2, the V gene TRBV29-1; D is unresolved. This CDR3 comprises 13 residues. Germline CDR1 is SQVTM and CDR2 is ANQGSEA. V was pared by 3 bases and J by 0 bases, with 8 bases between. The CDR3 protein is CSVDPGANYGYTF. DNA for the CDR3: TGCAGCGTTGATCCGGGAGCTAACTATGGCTACACCTTC. The full variable domain, rest sourced from reference TRBV29-1 and TRBJ1-2, is SAVISQKPSRDICQRGTSLTIQCQVDSQVTMMFWYRQQPGQSLTLIATANQGSEATYESGFVIDKFPISRPNLTFSTLTVSNMSPEDSSIYLCSVDPGANYGYTFGSGTRLTVV.

The chain recombines TRBV6-2 or TRBV6-3 with TRBJ1-1, with TRBD1 matching 7 bases. The trim removed 3 bases at V and 0 bases at J, leaving 16 bases unmatched. From germline, CDR1 is MNHEY and CDR2 SVGEGT. The CDR3 length is 19 residues. The CDR3 DNA reads TGTGCCAGCAGTTATCGAGTTCTAGGGGGCCTGACCCTGAACACTGAAGCTTTCTTT. Protein: CASSYRVLGGLTLNTEAFF.